The clone carrying this T cell receptor beta chain appeared a few times. What it recognizes is unknown. The data were taken from a study of beta chain features in type 1 diabetes. Study-level findings and limits: Shorter templates might be favored by PCR, equally in patients and controls. The study left unresolved whether HLA type influences TCRB rearrangement. Lower insertion and higher deletion counts appeared at VDJ junctions in type 1 diabetes patients.

Investigators reverse transcribed all isolated RNA, so they sequenced expressed TCRB transcripts. Generated by immunoSEQ multiplex PCR, the TCRdb table keeps only in-frame clones and is missing some. This table has under 400,000 clones, 12% to 15% appearing once. Trimming removed 2 bases from V and 2 bases from J, with 11 bases in between. Germline loops: CDR1 MNHNS, CDR2 SASEGT. This CDR3 contains 15 residues. This chain uses TRBV6-1 with TRBJ2-3; D is possibly TRBD1 (6 bases). This sequence was found in a man younger than 45 in good health. The sequenced material came from central memory CD4+ T cells from blood. CDR3 DNA sequence: TGTGCCAGCAGTGAAACAGGGACCCTCACAGATACGCAGTATTTT. Its protein product is CASSETGTLTDTQYF.